Below are 27 T cell receptor beta chains sequenced from a single sample in a study of blood T cell repertoires in COVID-19 (dated by TCRdb to 2019 to 2021). Library preparation used the immunoSEQ multiplex PCR assay. Sourced from immuneACCESS, this table was stored by TCRdb with only in-frame sequences that have V and J called. A share of the clones is absent; for the studies checked, an unresolved V gene accounts for under half, and the remainder has no known explanation. The sample data list 150,000 to 200,000 clones, and about 85% of these were observed just once. The ten largest clones take up about 14% of the sample. Sequencing was done on a sample of peripheral blood. Every receptor here comes from a woman in her 70s with COVID-19, enrolled during active disease.

The gene calls are TRBV5-4 and TRBJ2-1; TRBD1 aligns across 7 bases. The J segment lost 0 bases and the V segment lost 3 bases, leaving 6 bases of the junction unmatched. Germline CDR1 and CDR2: SGHNT and YYREEE (reference sequence). This CDR3 spans 16 amino acids. DNA of the CDR3: TGTGCCAGCAGCTCCGGGACAGCCTACTCCTACAATGAGCAGTTCTTC. This encodes CASSSGTAYSYNEQFF.

The chain carries TRBV6-1 and TRBJ1-2; 7 positions agree with TRBD1. CDR3 length: 14 amino acids. Germline CDR1 MNHNS, CDR2 SASEGT. V shed 3 bases, J shed 2 bases, and the junction held 3 bases outside the gene matches. The CDR3 protein is CASSDSTGNYGYTF. The CDR3 DNA follows: TGTGCCAGCAGTGATTCGACAGGGAACTATGGCTACACCTTC.

CDR3 in amino acids: CASSLVGAGADTYEQYF. The DNA of the CDR3 is TGTGCCAGCAGCTTAGTGGGCGCGGGAGCGGACACCTACGAGCAGTACTTC. V gene TRBV7-6 combines with J gene TRBJ2-7, with 7 positions matching TRBD2. The ends lost 1 base at V and 2 bases at J; junction bases unmatched: 11. Germline loops: CDR1 SGHVS, CDR2 FNYEAQ. There are 17 residues in the CDR3. The full variable domain, in which reference TRBV7-6 and TRBJ2-7 provide the parts outside the CDR3, is GAGVSQSPRYKVTKRGQDVALRCDPISGHVSLYWYRQALGQGPEFLTYFNYEAQQDKSGLPNDRFSAERPEGSISTLTIQRTEQRDSAMYRCASSLVGAGADTYEQYFGPGTRLTVT.

The gene calls are TRBV30 and TRBJ2-5, with a weak D call TRBD1 (5 bases). The germline gives CDR1 GTSNPN, CDR2 SVGIG (reference sequence). The CDR3 consists of 12 residues. The V gene lost 2 bases and the J gene lost 2 bases, with 6 bases spanning the gap. The CDR3 sequence: CAWSTGQETQYF. The CDR3 DNA follows: TGTGCCTGGAGTACAGGTCAAGAGACCCAGTACTTC.

This chain uses TRBV9 with TRBJ1-3; weak D call: TRBD1 (5 bases). The CDR3 runs to 14 residues. Germline V gives CDR1 SGDLS, CDR2 YYNGEE. Trimming left V 0 bases short and J 9 bases short, with 13 bases between. This CDR3 reads CASSVDWQGGTIYF. The CDR3 DNA reads as TGTGCCAGCAGCGTAGACTGGCAGGGTGGCACCATATATTTT.

This clone was counted between two and nine times. This chain uses TRBV6-1 with TRBJ1-6; D gene ambiguous. Trimming removed 0 bases from V and 13 bases from J, with 10 bases in between. The germline gives CDR1 MNHNS, CDR2 SASEGT. The CDR3 contains 13 residues. The CDR3 protein is CASSEARVGPLHF. The CDR3 coding sequence is TGTGCCAGCAGTGAAGCGAGGGTTGGGCCCCTCCACTTT.

This rearrangement joins TRBV15 to TRBJ2-5; TRBD2 is a possible D gene (6 bases). Trimming left V 1 base short and J 3 bases short, with 6 bases between. Germline V gene data show CDR1 as LNHNV and CDR2 as YYDKDF (reference sequence). CDR3 length: 13 amino acids. The CDR3 DNA is TGTGCCACCAGCAGAGGCGGGAAAGAGACCCAGTACTTC. Translation: CATSRGGKETQYF.

The CDR3: CASSSRLAGDQATNTDTQYF. The CDR3 DNA is TGTGCCAGCAGTTCGAGACTAGCGGGAGACCAAGCAACAAACACAGATACGCAGTATTTT. The genes are TRBV28 and TRBJ2-3; 12 nucleotides line up with TRBD2. Losses at the gene ends were 4 bases for V and 2 bases for J; bases not matched to a gene: 16. This CDR3 is 20 amino acids long. Germline CDR1 MDHEN, CDR2 SYDVKM. Full variable domain (rest looked up from reference TRBV28 and TRBJ2-3): DVKVTQSSRYLVKRTGEKVFLECVQDMDHENMFWYRQDPGLGLRLIYFSYDVKMKEKGDIPEGYSVSREKKERFSLILESASTNQTSMYLCASSSRLAGDQATNTDTQYFGPGTRLTVL.

J is TRBJ2-2 and V is TRBV2; weak D call: TRBD2 (5 bases). V was clipped by 1 base and J by 8 bases, with 11 bases between them. This CDR3 has 14 amino acids. Germline CDR1 reads SNHLY; CDR2 reads FYNNEI. CDR3 amino acids: CASSEVEGRGELFF. The CDR3 bases are TGTGCCAGCAGTGAAGTAGAGGGAAGAGGGGAGCTGTTTTTT. Filled out from reference TRBV2 and TRBJ2-2, the complete variable domain reads EPEVTQTPSHQVTQMGQEVILRCVPISNHLYFYWYRQILGQKVEFLVSFYNNEISEKSEIFDDQFSVERPDGSNFTLKIRSTKLEDSAMYFCASSEVEGRGELFFGEGSRLTVL.

The J gene is TRBJ2-5, the V gene TRBV19, with 9 bases fitting TRBD1. The CDR3 spans 14 residues. V lost 6 bases, J lost 5 bases, and 7 bases stayed unmatched. CDR1 LNHDA and CDR2 SQIVND come from the germline V gene (reference sequence). The CDR3 protein is CASSIGQGMETQYF. The CDR3 nucleotides read TGTGCCAGTAGCATCGGACAGGGGATGGAGACCCAGTACTTC.

This chain joins TRBV27 and TRBJ1-5; D is undetermined. The CDR3 has 15 residues. The V gene lost 0 bases and the J gene lost 6 bases, with 12 bases spanning the gap. The germline V gene encodes CDR1 MNHEY and CDR2 SMNVEV (reference sequence). CDR3 DNA sequence: TGTGCCAGCAGTTTATCGGGTAGCGCGGGTCAGCCCCAGCATTTT. It specifies CASSLSGSAGQPQHF.

This clone was seen more than once but under ten times. V gene TRBV16 combines with J gene TRBJ1-2; tentatively, D is TRBD1 (6 bases). The CDR3 has 13 amino acids. Germline CDR1 reads KGHSY; CDR2 reads FQNENV. The V gene lost 4 bases and the J gene lost 4 bases, with 10 bases spanning the gap. The CDR3 DNA follows: TGTGCCAGCAGCCGAACAGGGTTCTATGGCTACACCTTC. Translated: CASSRTGFYGYTF.

The rearrangement joins TRBV4-1 to TRBJ1-3; 7 bases are shared with TRBD1. Germline CDR1 MGHRA, CDR2 YSYEKL. The CDR3 is made up of 16 amino acids. V lost 3 bases and J lost 2; bases outside the gene matches: 7. CDR3 loop: CASSQATGSTGNTIYF. CDR3 sequence (DNA): TGCGCCAGCAGCCAGGCGACAGGGAGTACTGGAAACACCATATATTTT.

This chain links TRBV28 with TRBJ1-2; D unclear. Between the trimmed V and J ends, which lost 4 bases and 10 bases, there was a span of 13 bases. CDR3 length: 12 residues. From germline, CDR1 is MDHEN and CDR2 SYDVKM. In nucleotides, the CDR3 is TGTGCCAGCAGTTCCCCCACTCGTGACTACACCTTC. This gives the protein CASSSPTRDYTF.

The gene calls are TRBV19 and TRBJ1-1; 10 bases align to TRBD1. After removal of 9 bases from V and 10 bases from J, the junction contained 11 bases not matched to a gene. CDR3 length: 13 residues. CDR1 and CDR2 from the germline V gene are LNHDA and SQIVND (reference sequence). For the CDR3, the DNA is TGTGCCAGCGCCCCGACAGGGGGCGGGACAGCTTTCTTT. The encoded protein is CASAPTGGGTAFF.

The rearrangement uses TRBV10-3 and TRBJ2-1; D might be TRBD1 (5 bases). The CDR3 has 18 amino acids. Germline-derived CDR1 and CDR2 are ENHRY and SYGVKD. V dropped 6 bases and J dropped 2 bases, with 23 bases sitting between them. The CDR3 DNA sequence: TGTGCCATCAGCGCTCAGGGTAAGCAGAGCGCTACCTACAATGAGCAGTTCTTC. Amino acids: CAISAQGKQSATYNEQFF.

The gene calls are TRBV5-4 and TRBJ2-5; no clear D. With 0 bases removed from V and 2 bases from J, the gap between germline ends came to 8 bases. The germline gives CDR1 SGHNT, CDR2 YYREEE (reference sequence). This CDR3 is built from 14 residues. The CDR3 bases are TGTGCCAGCAGCTTGGTTGAGGAGCAAGAGACCCAGTACTTC. This gives the protein CASSLVEEQETQYF.

The V gene is TRBV2, the J gene TRBJ2-7, with TRBD2 matching 7 bases. Trimming took 6 bases from V and 3 from J; bases not matched to a gene: 5. In germline, CDR1 is SNHLY, CDR2 FYNNEI. The CDR3 is 13 amino acids. The CDR3 protein is CASRAGLLYEQYF. CDR3 nucleotides: TGTGCCAGCAGAGCGGGACTCCTCTACGAGCAGTACTTC.

The rearrangement links TRBV28 to TRBJ1-4, with 8 bases identical to TRBD1. With 6 bases clipped from V and 0 bases from J, the junction kept 9 bases outside the gene matches. This CDR3 comprises 17 residues. Germline V lookup: CDR1 MDHEN, CDR2 SYDVKM. In DNA, the CDR3 is TGTGCCAGCAGCATCGACAGGGGTCCCGCAACTAATGAAAAACTGTTTTTT. It encodes CASSIDRGPATNEKLFF.

The rearrangement links TRBV9 to TRBJ2-1, with 9 bases lining up with TRBD2. The germline V gene encodes CDR1 SGDLS and CDR2 YYNGEE. Unmatched junction bases numbered 6, after V lost 0 bases and J lost 8 bases. The CDR3 runs 15 residues. CDR3: CASSVEGGGADEQFF. As DNA, the CDR3 is TGTGCCAGCAGCGTAGAAGGCGGGGGGGCCGATGAGCAGTTCTTC.

The gene calls are TRBV23-1 and TRBJ1-1; perhaps TRBD1 as D (6 bases). TRBV23-1 counts as an open reading frame of uncertain function. Trimming removed 2 bases at V and 2 bases at J, with 15 bases between. This CDR3 is 16 amino acids long. CDR3 protein: CASSQREQGSNTEAFF. DNA for the CDR3: TGCGCCAGCAGTCAAAGAGAACAGGGTTCAAACACTGAAGCTTTCTTT.

The chain has TRBV12-5 and TRBJ1-1, with 7 bases lining up with TRBD1. Germline V gene sequence: CDR1 LGHNT, CDR2 FRNRAP. The CDR3 runs to 16 residues. V shed 0 bases, J shed 5 bases, and the junction held 9 bases outside the gene matches. CDR3 nucleotide sequence: TGTGCTAGTGGTTTGGTACTTGGACAGGCGGGGACTGAAGCTTTCTTT. Protein product: CASGLVLGQAGTEAFF.

The chain combines TRBV28 with TRBJ1-2; perhaps TRBD1 as D (6 bases). The CDR3 runs 15 residues. V was clipped by 7 bases and J by 3 bases, with 18 bases between them. Per the germline V gene, CDR1 is MDHEN and CDR2 is SYDVKM. The CDR3 region is CASKLDRQAYYGYTF. CDR3 sequence (DNA): TGTGCCAGCAAATTGGACCGACAGGCCTACTATGGCTACACCTTC.

The chain is built from TRBV5-1 and TRBJ2-2, with 9 bases lining up with TRBD2. The CDR3 extends over 14 amino acids. Unmatched junction bases numbered 6, after V lost 6 bases and J lost 6 bases. Germline V gives CDR1 SGHRS, CDR2 YFSETQ. In nucleotides, the CDR3 is TGCGCCAGCAACCCTAGCGGGGTCCCCGGGGAGCTGTTTTTT. It translates to CASNPSGVPGELFF.

The J gene is TRBJ2-3, the V gene TRBV10-2; no clear D. V gave up 10 bases and J gave up 0 bases, with 11 bases separating them. This CDR3 comprises 13 residues. CDR1 is WSHSY and CDR2 is SAAADI in the germline V gene. The CDR3 sequence is CAIGAISTDTQYF. The DNA of the CDR3 is TGCGCCATCGGAGCGATTAGCACAGATACGCAGTATTTT.

V is TRBV10-3 and J is TRBJ2-3; D might be TRBD2 (6 bases). Deletions cut 8 bases from V and 4 bases from J, with 7 bases between. The CDR3 runs 11 residues. The germline gives CDR1 ENHRY, CDR2 SYGVKD. CDR3 sequence: CAISGADTQYF. DNA for the CDR3: TGTGCCATCTCGGGGGCAGATACGCAGTATTTT.

This sequence joins TRBV12-3 or TRBV12-4 and TRBJ1-5; TRBD1 matches 7 bases. The CDR3 has 12 amino acids. V was pared by 6 bases and J by 7 bases, with 3 bases of the junction left unmatched. The CDR3 nucleotides read TGTGCCAGCAGCACAGGGGAGCAGCCCCAGCATTTT. Translating it yields CASSTGEQPQHF.